This TCR beta chain was sequenced during a study of CD8+ T cells in alopecia areata. Study-wide context: Patients given treatment had severity scored by the percentage of scalp area affected. Points from the study as a whole: Just one nonresponder means the tie between baseline CD8+ expansion and response stays uncertain. Lesional scalp exceeded normal scalp in clonality, especially in alopecia totalis/universalis.

CDR1 and CDR2 (germline): SGHRS, YFSETQ. This CDR3 spans 15 amino acids. Trimming took off 0 bases at V and 1 base at J, with 5 bases between the two ends. The treatment: oral pan-JAK inhibitor, 5-10 mg twice daily. As concerns this clone: Its antigen is not identified. Other DNA variants within this sample encode the same CDR3.

Extracted RNA was reverse transcribed, and the resulting cDNA served as sequencing template. Some clones are missing from TCRdb's copy, which holds only in-frame ones; the method was immunoSEQ multiplex PCR. The repertoire consists of 200,000 to 250,000 clones, with around 65% occurring once and the leading ten covering roughly 1.2%. The material was CD4+ T cells sorted from blood, obtained at week 44, from a patient treated with tofacitinib. The TCR was taken from a human donor with alopecia areata. The chain is built from TRBV5-1 and TRBJ2-6; D unresolved. Here the CDR3 DNA reads TGCGCCAGCAGCTTGGAGGGTTCTGGGGCCAACGTCCTGACTTTC. This encodes CASSLEGSGANVLTF.